One sample yielded the 21 T cell receptor beta chains listed below, sequenced in a study of vaccination and CD4 T cells after COVID-19. Treatment indicated: roughly 11-day PBMC culture with coronavirus spike peptide pools or control peptides (ViraFEST assay). Their antigens are not known. An Oncomine TCR Beta short-read assay was used to sequence the DNA from cultured CD4+ T cells. TCRdb reprocessed the PCR reads via MiXCR and lists one record per CDR3 protein. The sample contains around 19,000 distinct CDR3 sequences, 43% of which appear only once. The sample was CD4+ T cells from blood, cultured in vitro, taken after SARS-CoV-2 vaccination. Receptors originate from a human donor who had recovered from COVID-19.

The chain recombines TRBV27 with TRBJ2-1; TRBD2 matches at 8 bases. The CDR3 loop spans 15 amino acids. The V and J ends lost 4 bases and 8 bases, in that order; junction bases with no gene match: 10. Germline V gives CDR1 MNHEY, CDR2 SMNVEV (reference sequence). CDR3 amino acids: CASSSRGGPGYEQFF. In DNA, the CDR3 is TGTGCCAGCAGTTCCCGGGGGGGCCCCGGCTATGAGCAGTTCTTC.

The J gene is TRBJ2-1, the V gene TRBV28; D uncertain. Trimming took off 7 bases at V and 2 bases at J, with 3 bases between the two ends. Germline-derived CDR1 and CDR2 are MDHEN and SYDVKM. This CDR3 has 11 residues. The CDR3 nucleotides read TGTGCCAGCACAGCCTACAATGAGCAGTTCTTC. Amino acids: CASTAYNEQFF.

The table lists this clonotype with a count of one. The chain uses TRBV29-1 and TRBJ2-7; D is unclear. V lost 5 bases to trimming and J lost 1 base, with 6 bases between them. Germline V gives CDR1 SQVTM, CDR2 ANQGSEA. The CDR3 runs 11 residues. The CDR3 loop is CSVRHSYEQYF. The CDR3 DNA is TGCAGCGTTCGACATTCCTACGAGCAGTACTTC.

This clonotype was seen a handful of times. The V gene is TRBV15, the J gene TRBJ1-5; D may be TRBD1 (6 bases). CDR1 and CDR2 from the germline V gene are LNHNV and YYDKDF (reference sequence). This CDR3 is 16 amino acids long. Trimming took off 4 bases at V and 5 bases at J, with 18 bases between the two ends. CDR3 loop: CATSTSEGVGYQPQHF. Written as DNA, the CDR3 is TGTGCCACCAGCACGAGCGAGGGGGTCGGATATCAGCCCCAGCATTTT.

This chain joins TRBV6-1 and TRBJ1-2, with D possibly matching TRBD1 (6 bases). V lost 5 bases to trimming and J lost 7 bases, with 14 bases between them. CDR1 is MNHNS and CDR2 is SASEGT in the germline V gene. This CDR3 is 13 amino acids long. This CDR3 is CASSKTGFIGYTF. As DNA, the CDR3 is TGTGCCAGCAGTAAAACAGGGTTTATTGGCTACACCTTC.

The rearrangement joins TRBV19 to TRBJ2-5; TRBD2 agrees at 11 bases. Germline V gene lookup returns CDR1 LNHDA and CDR2 SQIVND (reference sequence). CDR3 length: 15 residues. Trimming removed 4 bases from V and 0 bases from J; junction bases left unmatched: 1. CDR3: CASSRTSGYQETQYF. The CDR3, as DNA: TGTGCCAGTAGTAGGACTAGCGGGTACCAAGAGACCCAGTACTTC.

The table lists this clonotype with a few counts. This chain joins TRBV12-3 or TRBV12-4 and TRBJ1-2; TRBD1 matches at 7 bases. This CDR3 has 13 amino acids. Trimming at V came to 6 bases and at J to 2 bases, leaving 3 bases not matched to a gene. CDR3 residues: CASRTTGNYGYTF. The CDR3 region has the DNA TGTGCCAGCAGGACGACAGGGAACTATGGCTACACCTTC.

The rearrangement uses TRBV27 and TRBJ2-5; 9 bases are a match to TRBD2. Per the germline V gene, CDR1 is MNHEY and CDR2 is SMNVEV (reference sequence). Losses at the gene ends were 5 bases for V and 5 bases for J; bases not matched to a gene: 12. There are 16 residues in the CDR3. CDR3 bases: TGTGCCAGCAGTCTTCCGCGGGGGGGAGTAGTGGAGACCCAGTACTTC. As protein: CASSLPRGGVVETQYF.

This clonotype has only a few counts. The J gene is TRBJ1-2, the V gene TRBV6-5; 7 nucleotides align to TRBD1. In germline, CDR1 is MNHEY, CDR2 SVGAGI. CDR3 length: 15 amino acids. Trimming removed 0 bases from V and 2 bases from J; junction bases left unmatched: 3. The CDR3 here is CASSYSRQGNYGYTF. The CDR3 DNA is TGTGCCAGCAGTTACTCGAGACAGGGAAACTATGGCTACACCTTC.

This chain's CDR3 is CASHPGTGGRNYEQYF. The CDR3 DNA reads as TGTGCCAGCCACCCCGGGACAGGGGGCAGGAACTACGAGCAGTACTTC. The genes are TRBV21-1 and TRBJ2-7; the DNA was not used to check the table's D call, TRBD1. TRBV21-1 is a pseudogene. This CDR3 region has 16 residues.

This chain connects TRBV5-4 to TRBJ2-1; TRBD1 matches 8 bases. The V and J ends lost 0 bases and 6 bases, in that order; junction bases with no gene match: 5. This CDR3 contains 15 residues. CDR1 and CDR2 (germline): SGHNT, YYREEE (reference sequence). In DNA form, the CDR3 reads TGTGCCAGCAGCTTGGGGACAGGGAGGTTCAATGAGCAGTTCTTC. It yields the protein CASSLGTGRFNEQFF.

This clonotype was counted only a few times. The V and J genes are TRBV7-6 and TRBJ1-1; D might be TRBD1 (5 bases). The CDR3 spans 14 residues. CDR1 is SGHVS and CDR2 is FNYEAQ in the germline V gene. Trimming removed 3 bases at V and 3 bases at J, with 11 bases between. The CDR3 nucleotides are TGTGCCAGCAGCTTCCGGGGGGGGGACACTGAAGCTTTCTTT. It specifies CASSFRGGDTEAFF.

Details on this clonotype: Since no conserved phenylalanine or tryptophan closes the CDR3, a read error is the likely cause. The chain combines TRBV12-3 or TRBV12-4 with TRBJ2-7; TRBD1 matches at 9 bases. CDR3 length: 15 amino acids. Trimming removed 5 bases from V and 4 bases from J; junction bases left unmatched: 9. The CDR3 here is CASSARTGERYEQYL. The CDR3 nucleotides read TGTGCCAGCAGTGCCAGGACAGGGGAGCGTTACGAGCAGTACCTC.

CDR3 residues: CASRPPSLAGGSEQYF. DNA of the CDR3: TGTGCCAGCAGGCCCCCTTCCCTAGCGGGAGGTTCGGAGCAGTACTTC. The gene calls are TRBV2 and TRBJ2-7, with TRBD2 matching over 11 bases. CDR3 size: 16 residues. Germline V CDR1 and CDR2: SNHLY, FYNNEI. With 6 bases clipped from V and 7 bases from J, the junction kept 14 bases outside the gene matches.

This clonotype was recorded once. V gene TRBV6-2 or TRBV6-3 combines with J gene TRBJ1-3; D unresolved. The CDR3 is 16 residues long. Germline-derived CDR1 and CDR2 are MNHEY and SVGEGT. V lost 5 bases and J 0 bases, leaving 14 bases between the germline ends. CDR3 protein: CASSPFTGSSGNTIYF. CDR3 DNA sequence: TGTGCCAGCAGTCCGTTCACGGGGAGCTCTGGAAACACCATATATTTT.

The chain combines TRBV18 with TRBJ1-2; 10 positions agree with TRBD1. The germline CDR1 and CDR2 sequences are KGHSH and LQKENI. The CDR3 has 17 amino acids. V was pared by 3 bases and J by 7 bases, with 14 bases of the junction left unmatched. DNA of the CDR3: TGTGCCAGCTCACCGTCCCGGGACAGGGGTTTCTATAGTGGCTACACCTTC. It is translated as CASSPSRDRGFYSGYTF.

This clonotype was seen more than once but under ten times. This chain links TRBV7-2 with TRBJ2-7, with D hard to call. The CDR3 spans 12 residues. Trimming cost V 3 bases and J 3 bases, with 6 bases left between them. Germline CDR1 reads SGHTA; CDR2 reads FQGNSA. The CDR3, as DNA: TGTGCCAGCAGCTTTACGGTCTACGAGCAGTACTTC. It yields the protein CASSFTVYEQYF.

The CDR3 coding sequence is TGCGCCAGCAGCTCCGGGACAGGGACCATGAACACTGAAGCTTTCTTT. It codes for CASSSGTGTMNTEAFF. The chain uses TRBV5-1 and TRBJ1-1, with 9 bases lining up with TRBD1. V lost 3 bases, J lost 0 bases, and 6 bases stayed unmatched. The CDR3 sequence is 16 residues long. CDR1 SGHRS and CDR2 YFSETQ come from the germline V gene.

This clonotype was observed a handful of times. The chain carries TRBV6-1 and TRBJ1-2; 7 bases line up with TRBD1. Per germline, CDR1 MNHNS and CDR2 SASEGT. This CDR3 has 13 amino acids. J was trimmed by 8 bases and V by 6 bases; bases with no gene match: 9. Here the CDR3 DNA reads TGTGCCAGCAGGGGGACAGCCCCACGCGGCTACACCTTC. Translation gives CASRGTAPRGYTF.

The chain joins TRBV4-3 to TRBJ2-5; tentatively, D is TRBD2 (7 bases). CDR1 is LGHNA and CDR2 is YSLEER in the germline V gene. V lost 0 bases, J lost 5 bases, and 10 bases lay in between. The CDR3 has 14 amino acids. The chain's CDR3 is CASSQERGRETQYF. The CDR3 nucleotides read TGCGCCAGCAGCCAAGAGCGGGGGCGGGAGACCCAGTACTTC.

V is TRBV20-1 and J is TRBJ2-2; 10 bases are a match to TRBD1. Germline CDR1 reads DFQATT; CDR2 reads SNEGSKA (reference sequence). This CDR3 has 14 residues. V gave up 5 bases and J gave up 5 bases; unmatched junction bases: 5. CDR3 amino acids: CSALGTGVTGELFF. CDR3 DNA: TGCAGTGCTCTCGGGACAGGGGTTACCGGGGAGCTGTTTTTT.